The next 20 T cell receptor beta chains were all read from a single sample in a study of a mutant IDH1 vaccine in newly diagnosed glioma. Time point given: week 47, end of study. Every vaccination contained 300 ug of the mutant IDH1 20-mer peptide and was paired with topical imiquimod. Some clones are missing from TCRdb's copy, which holds only in-frame ones; the method was immunoSEQ multiplex PCR. The table lists approximately 80,000 clones, approximately 75% of them singletons. Their antigen targets remain unknown. The sequenced sample was PBMCs, obtained from a glioma patient whose treatment included an IDH1 peptide vaccine. The source is a man aged 35-49 years with glioma.

This clone was seen once. The chain recombines TRBV28 with TRBJ2-7; 10 bases agree with TRBD1. The CDR3 covers 15 residues. Germline V gene lookup returns CDR1 MDHEN and CDR2 SYDVKM. Germline trimming cut 6 bases from V and 4 bases from J; bases unmatched to any gene: 9. The CDR3 nucleotides read TGTGCCAGCAGCCCTTTCCGGGACAGGGGTTACGAGCAGTACTTC. This translates into CASSPFRDRGYEQYF.

V gene TRBV27 combines with J gene TRBJ1-4; D gene unclear. V was pared by 1 base and J by 0 bases, with 12 bases between. The CDR3 length is 17 residues. In germline, CDR1 is MNHEY, CDR2 SMNVEV (reference sequence). For the CDR3, the DNA is TGTGCCAGCAGTTTATGGGCCAGCTTTGCAACTAATGAAAAACTGTTTTTT. Translated, it gives CASSLWASFATNEKLFF. Filled out from reference TRBV27 and TRBJ1-4, the complete variable domain reads EAQVTQNPRYLITVTGKKLTVTCSQNMNHEYMSWYRQDPGLGLRQIYYSMNVEVTDKGDVPEGYKVSRKEKRNFPLILESPSPNQTSLYFCASSLWASFATNEKLFFGSGTQLSVL.

The V gene is TRBV5-4, the J gene TRBJ2-5; TRBD1 matches at 10 bases. Judging by the DNA end, TRBJ2-7 fits better; the J call may be wrong. The CDR3 loop spans 18 amino acids. Germline V CDR1 and CDR2: SGHNT, YYREEE (reference sequence). CDR3 sequence: CASSSDRDRGFSSYEQYF. The CDR3 DNA reads TGTGCCAGCAGCTCGGACCGGGACAGGGGATTTAGTTCCTACGAGCAGTACTTC.

This clone was seen once. The J gene is TRBJ2-7, the V gene TRBV29-1; 13 nucleotides line up with TRBD2. This CDR3 region has 14 residues. Germline CDR1 is SQVTM and CDR2 is ANQGSEA. J was trimmed by 3 bases and V by 2 bases; bases with no gene match: 1. CDR3 region: CSVETSGRDYEQYF. In nucleotides, the CDR3 is TGCAGCGTTGAAACTAGCGGGAGGGACTACGAGCAGTACTTC.

DNA of the CDR3: TGTGCCAGCTCACTTCCAGGCGCCTACGAGCAGTACTTC. Its protein product is CASSLPGAYEQYF. V gene TRBV18 combines with J gene TRBJ2-7; D remains unclear. CDR1 and CDR2 from the germline V gene are KGHSH and LQKENI. V was cut by 4 bases and J by 2 bases, with 9 bases left in between. CDR3 length: 13 residues.

The rearrangement joins TRBV29-1 to TRBJ1-5; 9 bases match TRBD1. V trimming: 5 bases; J trimming: 2 bases; junction bases outside the gene matches: 4. This CDR3 is 14 amino acids long. The germline CDR1 and CDR2 sequences are SQVTM and ANQGSEA. For the CDR3, the DNA is TGCAGCGTTCAACAGGGGGCTGGCAATCAGCCCCAGCATTTT. Its protein product is CSVQQGAGNQPQHF.

The chain employs TRBV27 and TRBJ2-3, with D unresolved. Germline CDR1 MNHEY, CDR2 SMNVEV (reference sequence). Trimming cost V 3 bases and J 5 bases, with 9 bases left between them. This CDR3 has 13 residues. CDR3 loop: CASSFVFGDTQYF. Here the CDR3 DNA reads TGTGCCAGCAGTTTCGTGTTCGGAGATACGCAGTATTTT.

This clone has only a few counts. The rearrangement links TRBV2 to TRBJ2-7, with TRBD1 matching 9 bases. Germline-derived CDR1 and CDR2 are SNHLY and FYNNEI. V was pared by 4 bases and J by 2 bases, with 0 bases of the junction left unmatched. This CDR3 comprises 13 residues. The CDR3 DNA follows: TGTGCCAGCAGTGGGGACAGGGCCTACGAGCAGTACTTC. As protein: CASSGDRAYEQYF.

The chain's CDR3 is CASSLPPSGVSTDTQYF. CDR3 sequence (DNA): TGTGCCAGCAGCTTACCCCCTAGCGGGGTTAGCACAGATACGCAGTATTTT. The chain is built from TRBV7-2 and TRBJ2-3; TRBD2 matches at 9 bases. With V trimmed by 2 bases and J by 0 bases, 6 bases remained unmatched. CDR1 and CDR2 from the germline V gene are SGHTA and FQGNSA. The CDR3 is 17 amino acids.

The chain recombines TRBV5-6 with TRBJ1-5; D gene ambiguous. The ends were cut back, 0 bases at V and 6 bases at J, with 7 bases in the middle. Germline values: CDR1 SGHDT, CDR2 YYEEEE. This CDR3 comprises 13 residues. CDR3 in amino acids: CASSLGSGQPQHF. For the CDR3, the DNA is TGTGCCAGCAGCTTGGGCTCTGGTCAGCCCCAGCATTTT.

The V call is TRBV7-6, the J call TRBJ2-2; 8 bases map to TRBD2. Germline V lookup: CDR1 SGHVS, CDR2 FNYEAQ. The CDR3 spans 16 residues. Losses at the gene ends were 4 bases for V and 0 bases for J; bases not matched to a gene: 4. The CDR3: CASSSRGGANTGELFF. Written as DNA, the CDR3 is TGTGCCAGCAGCTCACGGGGGGGTGCGAACACCGGGGAGCTGTTTTTT. Complete variable domain (other parts from reference TRBV7-6 and TRBJ2-2): GAGVSQSPRYKVTKRGQDVALRCDPISGHVSLYWYRQALGQGPEFLTYFNYEAQQDKSGLPNDRFSAERPEGSISTLTIQRTEQRDSAMYRCASSSRGGANTGELFFGEGSRLTVL.

The chain is built from TRBV7-2 and TRBJ2-2; 7 nucleotides agree with TRBD2. J lost 9 bases, V lost 1 base, and 17 bases had no gene match. The CDR3 covers 18 residues. In germline, CDR1 is SGHTA, CDR2 FQGNSA. The CDR3 here is CASSLGGPGTTRTRELFF. DNA of the CDR3: TGTGCCAGCAGCTTAGGCGGACCCGGGACTACCCGAACCAGGGAGCTGTTTTTT.

The chain employs TRBV5-5 and TRBJ2-3; 11 bases agree with TRBD2. The V and J ends lost 4 bases and 8 bases, in that order; junction bases with no gene match: 9. Germline V gene lookup returns CDR1 SGHKS and CDR2 YYEKEE (reference sequence). The CDR3 loop spans 15 amino acids. The CDR3 region has the DNA TGTGCCAGCAGCCACACTAGCGGGAGTGTGAGTACGCAGTATTTT. Encoded protein: CASSHTSGSVSTQYF.

As concerns this clone: Other DNA sequences of this sample code for an identical CDR3. The chain carries TRBV7-8 and TRBJ1-1; the D is unclear. The V end was cut by 5 bases, the J end by 5 bases, with 6 bases between. Germline values: CDR1 SGHVS, CDR2 FQNEAQ. The CDR3 spans 11 residues. As DNA, the CDR3 is TGTGCCAGCAGCCTGGGTACTGAAGCTTTCTTT. This gives the protein CASSLGTEAFF.

The table lists this clone with a count of one. The V gene is TRBV5-5, the J gene TRBJ2-5, with a weak D call TRBD1 (5 bases). The CDR3 has 17 residues. Germline V lookup: CDR1 SGHKS, CDR2 YYEKEE (reference sequence). The germline V and J ends were trimmed by 0 bases and 2 bases, with 17 bases remaining between them. CDR3 sequence reads: CASSLVAGASRQETQYF. The CDR3 region has the DNA TGTGCCAGCAGCTTGGTTGCTGGGGCATCAAGACAAGAGACCCAGTACTTC.

V is TRBV30 and J is TRBJ1-6; D gene uncertain. Germline lookup yields CDR1 GTSNPN and CDR2 SVGIG (reference sequence). The CDR3 is 13 residues long. V lost 6 bases and J 8 bases, leaving 14 bases between the germline ends. The DNA for the CDR3 is TGTGCCTGTTCCACGGATTCTCATTCACCCCTCCACTTT. It specifies CACSTDSHSPLHF. Complete variable domain (other parts from reference TRBV30 and TRBJ1-6): SQTIHQWPATLVQPVGSPLSLECTVEGTSNPNLYWYRQAAGRGLQLLFYSVGIGQISSEVPQNLSASRPQDRQFILSSKKLLLSDSGFYLCACSTDSHSPLHFGNGTRLTVT.

V usage is TRBV21-1 and J usage is TRBJ2-1; TRBD1 is the table's D call and was not checked against the DNA. TRBV21-1 is a listed pseudogene. This CDR3 comprises 17 residues. The DNA of the CDR3 is TGTGCCATCGGGACAGGGGGCCGGGAGCGGACGAGCAATGAGCAGTTCTTC. Residues: CAIGTGGRERTSNEQFF.

The CDR3 DNA reads as TGCAGCGTTGGGCGGTCCTACGAGCAGTACTTC. Translating gives CSVGRSYEQYF. This chain connects TRBV29-1 to TRBJ2-7; no definite D call. The CDR3 runs 11 residues. V was cut by 4 bases and J by 1 base, with 5 bases left in between. Per the germline V gene, CDR1 is SQVTM and CDR2 is ANQGSEA.

The chain links TRBV16 to TRBJ1-2; TRBD1 might be the D (6 bases). Germline V gene data show CDR1 as KGHSY and CDR2 as FQNENV. The V and J ends lost 0 bases and 6 bases respectively, with 11 bases between them. The CDR3 has 14 residues. The CDR3 region has the DNA TGTGCCAGCAGCCAATCGGTGGCAGGGGATGGCTACACCTTC. As protein: CASSQSVAGDGYTF.

The rearrangement links TRBV30 to TRBJ2-5, with D possibly matching TRBD2 (6 bases). The end of the DNA is better explained by TRBJ2-7, so the J call may be wrong. Germline loops: CDR1 GTSNPN, CDR2 SVGIG (reference sequence). The CDR3 is made up of 14 amino acids. The CDR3, as DNA: TGTGCCTGGGGCATTAGCGGCGCCCCCTACGAGCAGTACTTC. The encoded protein is CAWGISGAPYEQYF.